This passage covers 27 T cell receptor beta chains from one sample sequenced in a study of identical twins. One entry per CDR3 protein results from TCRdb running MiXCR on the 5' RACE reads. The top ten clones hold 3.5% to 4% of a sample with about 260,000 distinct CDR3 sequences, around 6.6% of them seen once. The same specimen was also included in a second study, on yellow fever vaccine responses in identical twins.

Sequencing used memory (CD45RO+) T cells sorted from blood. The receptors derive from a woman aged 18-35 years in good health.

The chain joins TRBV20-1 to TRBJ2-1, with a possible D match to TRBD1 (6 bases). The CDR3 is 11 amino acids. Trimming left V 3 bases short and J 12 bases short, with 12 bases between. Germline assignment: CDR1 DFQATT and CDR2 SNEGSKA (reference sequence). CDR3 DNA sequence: TGCAGTGCTAGGGACAGAATTGGGCAGTTCTTC. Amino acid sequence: CSARDRIGQFF.

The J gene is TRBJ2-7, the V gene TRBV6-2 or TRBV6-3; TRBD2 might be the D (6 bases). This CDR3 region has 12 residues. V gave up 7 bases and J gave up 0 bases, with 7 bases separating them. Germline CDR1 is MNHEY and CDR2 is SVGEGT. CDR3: CASMTSSYEQYV. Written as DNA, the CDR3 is TGTGCCAGCATGACTAGCTCCTACGAGCAGTACGTC.

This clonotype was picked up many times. The CDR3 sequence: CASSLGQPNTIYF. CDR3 sequence (DNA): TGTGCCAGCAGCCTTGGACAGCCAAACACCATATATTTT. The V gene is TRBV12-3 or TRBV12-4, the J gene TRBJ1-3; perhaps TRBD1 as D (6 bases). Trimming stripped 6 bases from V and 6 bases from J, with 12 bases between. This CDR3 spans 13 amino acids.

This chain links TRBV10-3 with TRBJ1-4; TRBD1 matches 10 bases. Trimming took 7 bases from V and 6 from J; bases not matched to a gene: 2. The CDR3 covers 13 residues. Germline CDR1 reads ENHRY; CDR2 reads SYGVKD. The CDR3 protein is CAIKGQGDEKLFF. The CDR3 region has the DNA TGTGCCATCAAAGGACAGGGGGATGAAAAACTGTTTTTT.

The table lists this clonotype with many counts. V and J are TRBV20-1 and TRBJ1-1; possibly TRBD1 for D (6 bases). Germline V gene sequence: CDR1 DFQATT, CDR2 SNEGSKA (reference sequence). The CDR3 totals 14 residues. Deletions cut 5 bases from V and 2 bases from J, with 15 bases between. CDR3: CSAPGQTYNTEAFF. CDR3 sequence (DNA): TGCAGTGCTCCTGGACAGACCTATAACACTGAAGCTTTCTTT.

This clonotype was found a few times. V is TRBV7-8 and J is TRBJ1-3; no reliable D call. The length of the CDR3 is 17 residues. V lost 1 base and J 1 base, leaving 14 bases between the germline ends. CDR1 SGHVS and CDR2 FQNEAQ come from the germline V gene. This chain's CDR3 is CASSLGGRTASGNTIYF. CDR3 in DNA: TGTGCCAGCAGCTTAGGGGGAAGGACGGCTTCTGGAAACACCATATATTTT.

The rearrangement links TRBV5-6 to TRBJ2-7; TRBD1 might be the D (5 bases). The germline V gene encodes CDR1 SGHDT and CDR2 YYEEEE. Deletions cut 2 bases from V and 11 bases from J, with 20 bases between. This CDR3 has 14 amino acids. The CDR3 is CASSFFRQGVFEYV. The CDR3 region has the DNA TGTGCCAGCAGCTTCTTCCGGCAGGGCGTGTTTGAGTACGTC.

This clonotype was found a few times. CDR3 amino acids: CATSSLRYREGAGANVLTF. The CDR3, as DNA: TGTGCCACCAGCTCGCTAAGATACAGGGAGGGCGCTGGGGCCAACGTCCTGACTTTC. This chain uses TRBV27 with TRBJ2-6; the D gene is possibly TRBD2 (7 bases). CDR1 is MNHEY, CDR2 SMNVEV, per germline (reference sequence). V lost 10 bases to trimming and J lost 2 bases, with 27 bases between them. The CDR3 extends over 19 amino acids.

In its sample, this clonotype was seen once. CDR3 in amino acids: CATSRVWTGANTEAFF. The CDR3 nucleotides read TGTGCCACCAGCAGAGTATGGACAGGGGCGAACACTGAAGCTTTCTTT. This chain uses TRBV15 with TRBJ1-1, with TRBD1 identical over 9 bases. Germline V gene lookup returns CDR1 LNHNV and CDR2 YYDKDF (reference sequence). The CDR3 contains 16 residues. Germline trimming cut 1 base from V and 1 base from J; bases unmatched to any gene: 4.

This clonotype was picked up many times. The CDR3 region is CASRRDRASNQPQHF. The DNA for the CDR3 is TGTGCCAGCAGACGGGACAGGGCTAGCAATCAGCCCCAGCATTTT. V and J are TRBV5-5 and TRBJ1-5, with TRBD1 identical over 9 bases. Trimming at V came to 5 bases and at J to 0 bases, leaving 3 bases not matched to a gene. The CDR3 covers 15 residues. The germline V gene has CDR1 SGHKS and CDR2 YYEKEE (reference sequence).

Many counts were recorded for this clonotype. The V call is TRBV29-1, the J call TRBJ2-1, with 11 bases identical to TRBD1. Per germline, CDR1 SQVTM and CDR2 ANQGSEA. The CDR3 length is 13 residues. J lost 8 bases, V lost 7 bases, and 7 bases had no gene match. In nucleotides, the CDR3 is TGCAGCGCTCGGGACAGGGGGTTGTATGAGCAGTTCTTC. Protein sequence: CSARDRGLYEQFF.

The CDR3 loop is CASSQDPTTYNEQFF. For the CDR3, the DNA is TGTGCCAGCAGCCAAGACCCAACGACGTACAATGAGCAGTTCTTC. V usage is TRBV4-2 and J usage is TRBJ2-1; D gene uncertain. CDR3 length: 15 residues. Trimming took 0 bases from V and 4 from J, leaving 10 bases between them. Germline CDR1 is LGHNA and CDR2 is YNFKEQ.

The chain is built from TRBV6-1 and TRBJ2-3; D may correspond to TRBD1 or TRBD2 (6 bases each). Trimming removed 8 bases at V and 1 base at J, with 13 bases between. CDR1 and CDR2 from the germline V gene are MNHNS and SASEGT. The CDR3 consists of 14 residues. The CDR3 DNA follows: TGTGCCAGCCTATTGGGGGGCGGCACAGATACGCAGTATTTT. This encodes CASLLGGGTDTQYF.

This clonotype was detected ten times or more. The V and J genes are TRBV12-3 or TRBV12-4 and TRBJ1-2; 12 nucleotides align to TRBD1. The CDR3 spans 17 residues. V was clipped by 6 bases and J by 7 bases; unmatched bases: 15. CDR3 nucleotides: TGTGCCAGCAGCCCCCAAGATGGGACAGGGGGCGTTCGTGGCTACACCTTC. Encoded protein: CASSPQDGTGGVRGYTF.

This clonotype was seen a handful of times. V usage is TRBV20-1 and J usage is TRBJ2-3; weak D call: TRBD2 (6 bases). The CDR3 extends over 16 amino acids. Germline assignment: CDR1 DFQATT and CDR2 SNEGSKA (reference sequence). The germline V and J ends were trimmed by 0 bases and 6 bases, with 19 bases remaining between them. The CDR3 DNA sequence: TGCAGTGCTAGAGATGGGAAATCTAGCGCTGCCGATACGCAGTATTTT. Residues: CSARDGKSSAADTQYF.

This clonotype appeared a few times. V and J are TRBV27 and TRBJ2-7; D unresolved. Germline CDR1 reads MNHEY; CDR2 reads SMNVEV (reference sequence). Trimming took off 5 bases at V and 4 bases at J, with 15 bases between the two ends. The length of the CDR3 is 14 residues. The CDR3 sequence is CASSLLGPVYEQYF. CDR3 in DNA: TGTGCCAGCAGTCTCCTTGGTCCGGTTTACGAGCAGTACTTC.

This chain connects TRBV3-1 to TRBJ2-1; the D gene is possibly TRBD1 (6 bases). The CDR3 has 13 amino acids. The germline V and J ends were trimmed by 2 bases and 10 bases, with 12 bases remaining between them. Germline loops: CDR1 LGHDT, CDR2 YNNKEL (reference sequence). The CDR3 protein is CASSQSRQGEQFF. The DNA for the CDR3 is TGTGCCAGCAGCCAATCTCGGCAGGGGGAGCAGTTCTTC.

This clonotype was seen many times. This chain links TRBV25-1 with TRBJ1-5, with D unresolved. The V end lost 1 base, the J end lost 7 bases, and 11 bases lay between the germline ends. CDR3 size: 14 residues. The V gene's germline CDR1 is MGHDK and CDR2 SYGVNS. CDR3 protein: CASSESEGNQPQHF. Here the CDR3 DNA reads TGTGCCAGCAGTGAATCGGAAGGGAACCAGCCCCAGCATTTT.

CDR3 nucleotides: TGCAGTGCTAGACTGGATTCTAACTATGGCTACACCTTC. Its protein is CSARLDSNYGYTF. The gene calls are TRBV20-1 and TRBJ1-2; D call uncertain. Germline assignment: CDR1 DFQATT and CDR2 SNEGSKA (reference sequence). Trimming left V 2 bases short and J 0 bases short, with 7 bases between. The CDR3 covers 13 residues.

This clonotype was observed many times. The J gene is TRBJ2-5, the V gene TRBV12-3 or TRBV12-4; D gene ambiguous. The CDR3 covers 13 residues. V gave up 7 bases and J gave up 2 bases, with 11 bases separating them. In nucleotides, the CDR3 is TGTGCCAGCATAAAGACCCCGCAAGAGACCCAGTACTTC. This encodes CASIKTPQETQYF.

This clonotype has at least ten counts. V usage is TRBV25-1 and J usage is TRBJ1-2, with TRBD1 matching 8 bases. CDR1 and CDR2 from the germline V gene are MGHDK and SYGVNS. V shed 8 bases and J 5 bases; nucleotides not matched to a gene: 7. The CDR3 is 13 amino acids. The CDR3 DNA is TGTGCCAGCGTGGGCCAGGGGGCGTATGGCTACACCTTC. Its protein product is CASVGQGAYGYTF.

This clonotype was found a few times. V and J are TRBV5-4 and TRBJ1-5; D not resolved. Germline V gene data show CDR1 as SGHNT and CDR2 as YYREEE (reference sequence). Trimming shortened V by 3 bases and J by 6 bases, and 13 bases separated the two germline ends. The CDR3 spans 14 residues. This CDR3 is CASSSGIRGQPQHF. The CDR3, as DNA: TGTGCCAGCAGCTCCGGGATCCGGGGTCAGCCCCAGCATTTT.

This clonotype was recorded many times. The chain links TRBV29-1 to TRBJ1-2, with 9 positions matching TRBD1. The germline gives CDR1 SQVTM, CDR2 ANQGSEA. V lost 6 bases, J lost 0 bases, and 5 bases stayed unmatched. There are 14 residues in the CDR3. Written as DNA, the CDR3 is TGCAGCGTCGACAGGGGGGTTCCTAACTATGGCTACACCTTC. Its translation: CSVDRGVPNYGYTF.

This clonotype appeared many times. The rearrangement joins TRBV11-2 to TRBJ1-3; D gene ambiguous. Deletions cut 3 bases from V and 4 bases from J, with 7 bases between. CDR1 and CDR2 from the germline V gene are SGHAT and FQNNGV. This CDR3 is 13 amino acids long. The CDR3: CASSFVKGNTIYF. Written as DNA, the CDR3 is TGTGCCAGCAGCTTCGTAAAAGGAAACACCATATATTTT.

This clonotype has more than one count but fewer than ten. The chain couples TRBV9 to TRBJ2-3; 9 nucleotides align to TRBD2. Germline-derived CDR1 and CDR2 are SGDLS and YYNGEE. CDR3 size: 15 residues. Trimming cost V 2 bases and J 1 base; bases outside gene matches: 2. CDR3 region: CASSVTSGRTDTQYF. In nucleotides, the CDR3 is TGTGCCAGCAGCGTGACTAGCGGCCGCACAGATACGCAGTATTTT. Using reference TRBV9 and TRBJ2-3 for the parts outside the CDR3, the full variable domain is DSGVTQTPKHLITATGQRVTLRCSPRSGDLSVYWYQQSLDQGLQFLIQYYNGEERAKGNILERFSAQQFPDLHSELNLSSLELGDSALYFCASSVTSGRTDTQYFGPGTRLTVL.

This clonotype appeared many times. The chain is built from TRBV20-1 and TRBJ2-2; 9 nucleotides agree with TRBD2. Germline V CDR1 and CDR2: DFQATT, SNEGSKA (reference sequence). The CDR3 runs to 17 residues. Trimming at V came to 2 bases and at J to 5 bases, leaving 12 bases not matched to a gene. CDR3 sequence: CSARRREGPRMTGELFF. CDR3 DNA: TGCAGTGCTAGAAGGCGGGAGGGCCCTCGGATGACCGGGGAGCTGTTTTTT.

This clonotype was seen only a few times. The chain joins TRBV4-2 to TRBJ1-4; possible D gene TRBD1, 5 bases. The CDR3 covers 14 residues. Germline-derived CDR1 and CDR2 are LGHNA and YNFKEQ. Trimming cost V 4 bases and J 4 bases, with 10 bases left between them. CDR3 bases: TGTGCCAGCAGCCGGGGGAGCGATAATGAAAAACTGTTTTTT. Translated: CASSRGSDNEKLFF.